Sequencing of this T cell receptor (beta chain) was carried out in a study of T cell responses to AZD1222 COVID-19 vaccine. TCRdb keeps only in-frame clones here, not all; method: immunoSEQ multiplex PCR. The sample has approximately 52,000 clones, roughly 89% seen once. Pooled together were second doses at about 4 or about 12 weeks. Looked up from germline, CDR1 is LGHNT and CDR2 is FRNRAP. The CDR3 is 14 residues long. V was pared by 1 base and J by 6 bases, with 10 bases between. The sequencing here drew on peripheral blood, taken 28 days after the second AZD1222 dose. V and J are TRBV12-5 and TRBJ1-5; D might be TRBD1 (5 bases). The source is an adult who received the AZD1222 COVID-19 vaccine. The CDR3 region is CASGLEGRLQPQHF. CDR3 in DNA: TGTGCTAGTGGTTTGGAGGGGCGCCTTCAGCCCCAGCATTTT.